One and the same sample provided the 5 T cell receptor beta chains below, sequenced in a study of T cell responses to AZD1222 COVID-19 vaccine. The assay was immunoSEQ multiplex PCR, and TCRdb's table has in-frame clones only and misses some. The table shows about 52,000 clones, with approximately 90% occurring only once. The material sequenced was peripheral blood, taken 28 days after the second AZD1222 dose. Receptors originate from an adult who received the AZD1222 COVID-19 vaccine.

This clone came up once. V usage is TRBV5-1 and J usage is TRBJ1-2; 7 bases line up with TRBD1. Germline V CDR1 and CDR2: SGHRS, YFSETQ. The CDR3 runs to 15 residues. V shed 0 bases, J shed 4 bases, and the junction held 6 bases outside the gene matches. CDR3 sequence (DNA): TGCGCCAGCAGCTTGGAGGTAGGGGGCGCCTATGGCTACACCTTC. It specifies CASSLEVGGAYGYTF.

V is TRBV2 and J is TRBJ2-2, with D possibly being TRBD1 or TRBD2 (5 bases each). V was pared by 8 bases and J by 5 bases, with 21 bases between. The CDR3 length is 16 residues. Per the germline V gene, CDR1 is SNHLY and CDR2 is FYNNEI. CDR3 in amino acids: CASLLGLLEGTGELFF. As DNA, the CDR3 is TGTGCCAGCCTCCTCGGCCTCCTTGAGGGGACCGGGGAGCTGTTTTTT.

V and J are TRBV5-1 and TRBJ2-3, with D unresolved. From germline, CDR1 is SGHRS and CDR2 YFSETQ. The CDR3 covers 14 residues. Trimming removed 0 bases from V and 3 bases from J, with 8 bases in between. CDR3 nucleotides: TGCGCCAGCAGCTTGGAGGCGAGGACAGATACGCAGTATTTT. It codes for CASSLEARTDTQYF.

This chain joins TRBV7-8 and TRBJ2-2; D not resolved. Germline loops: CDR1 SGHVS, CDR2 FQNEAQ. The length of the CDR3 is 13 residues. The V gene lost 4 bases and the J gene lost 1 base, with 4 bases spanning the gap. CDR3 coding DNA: TGTGCCAGCAGCTCGAGGAACACCGGGGAGCTGTTTTTT. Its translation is CASSSRNTGELFF.

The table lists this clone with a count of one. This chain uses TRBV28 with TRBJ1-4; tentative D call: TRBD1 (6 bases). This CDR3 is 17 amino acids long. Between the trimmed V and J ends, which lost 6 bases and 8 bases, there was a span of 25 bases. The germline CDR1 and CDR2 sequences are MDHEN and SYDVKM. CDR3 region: CASSPWDPKGGEEKLFF. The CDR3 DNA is TGTGCCAGCAGCCCATGGGACCCAAAAGGGGGAGAGGAAAAACTGTTTTTT.